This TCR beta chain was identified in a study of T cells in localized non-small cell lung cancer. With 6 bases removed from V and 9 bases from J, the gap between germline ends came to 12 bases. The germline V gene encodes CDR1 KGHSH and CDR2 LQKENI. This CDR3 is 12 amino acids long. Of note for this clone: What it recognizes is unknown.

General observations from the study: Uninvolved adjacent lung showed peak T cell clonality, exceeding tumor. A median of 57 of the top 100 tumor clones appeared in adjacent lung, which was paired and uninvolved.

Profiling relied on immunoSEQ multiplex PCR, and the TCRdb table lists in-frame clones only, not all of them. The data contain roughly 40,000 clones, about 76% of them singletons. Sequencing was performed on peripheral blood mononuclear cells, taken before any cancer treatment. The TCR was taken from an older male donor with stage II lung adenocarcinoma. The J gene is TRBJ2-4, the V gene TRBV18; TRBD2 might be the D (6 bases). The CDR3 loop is CASSREGGIQYF. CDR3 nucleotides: TGTGCCAGCTCTAGAGAGGGAGGCATTCAGTACTTC.